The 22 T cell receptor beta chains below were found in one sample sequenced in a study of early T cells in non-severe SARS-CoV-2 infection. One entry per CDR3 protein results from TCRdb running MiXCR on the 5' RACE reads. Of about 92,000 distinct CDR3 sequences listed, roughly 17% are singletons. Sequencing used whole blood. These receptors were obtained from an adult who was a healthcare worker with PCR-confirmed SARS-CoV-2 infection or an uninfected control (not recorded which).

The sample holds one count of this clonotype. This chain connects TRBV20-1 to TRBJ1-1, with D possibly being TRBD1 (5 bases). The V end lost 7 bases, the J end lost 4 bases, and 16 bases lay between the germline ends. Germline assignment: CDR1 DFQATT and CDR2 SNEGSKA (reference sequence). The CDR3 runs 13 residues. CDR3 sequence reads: CSVMGGDGTEAFF. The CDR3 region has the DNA TGCAGTGTCATGGGCGGGGACGGCACTGAAGCTTTCTTT.

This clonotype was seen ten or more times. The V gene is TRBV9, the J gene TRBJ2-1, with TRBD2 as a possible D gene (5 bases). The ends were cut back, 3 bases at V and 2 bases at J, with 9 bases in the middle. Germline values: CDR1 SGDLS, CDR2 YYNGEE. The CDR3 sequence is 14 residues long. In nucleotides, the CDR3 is TGTGCCAGCAGCGATACGGGGACCTACAATGAGCAGTTCTTC. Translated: CASSDTGTYNEQFF.

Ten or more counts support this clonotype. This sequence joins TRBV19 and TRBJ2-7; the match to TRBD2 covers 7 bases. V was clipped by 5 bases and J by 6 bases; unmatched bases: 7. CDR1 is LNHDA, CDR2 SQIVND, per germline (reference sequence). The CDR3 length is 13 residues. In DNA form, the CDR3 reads TGTGCCAGTAGTCCTGGGGGGGGACGCGAGCAGTACTTC. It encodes CASSPGGGREQYF. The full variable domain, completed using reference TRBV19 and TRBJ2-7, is DGGITQSPKYLFRKEGQNVTLSCEQNLNHDAMYWYRQDPGQGLRLIYYSQIVNDFQKGDIAEGYSVSREKKESFPLTVTSAQKNPTAFYLCASSPGGGREQYFGPGTRLTVT.

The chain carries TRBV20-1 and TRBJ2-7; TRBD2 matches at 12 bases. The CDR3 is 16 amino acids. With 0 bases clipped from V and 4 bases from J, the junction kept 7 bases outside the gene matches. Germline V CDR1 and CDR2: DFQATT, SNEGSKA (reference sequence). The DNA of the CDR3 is TGCAGTGCTAGAGATTCACGGACTAGCGGGACTTACGAGCAGTACTTC. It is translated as CSARDSRTSGTYEQYF.

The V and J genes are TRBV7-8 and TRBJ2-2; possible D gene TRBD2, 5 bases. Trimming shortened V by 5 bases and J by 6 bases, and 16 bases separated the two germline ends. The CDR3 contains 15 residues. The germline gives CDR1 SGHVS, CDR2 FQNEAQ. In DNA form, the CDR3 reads TGTGCCAGCAGCACCATCACTAGTTTTCCCGGGGAGCTGTTTTTT. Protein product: CASSTITSFPGELFF.

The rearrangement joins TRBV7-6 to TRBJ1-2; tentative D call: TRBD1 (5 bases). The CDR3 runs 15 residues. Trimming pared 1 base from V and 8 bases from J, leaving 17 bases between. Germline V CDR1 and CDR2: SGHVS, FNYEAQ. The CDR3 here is CASSLVGAGYEGYTF. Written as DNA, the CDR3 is TGTGCCAGCAGCTTAGTCGGGGCTGGCTATGAGGGCTACACCTTC.

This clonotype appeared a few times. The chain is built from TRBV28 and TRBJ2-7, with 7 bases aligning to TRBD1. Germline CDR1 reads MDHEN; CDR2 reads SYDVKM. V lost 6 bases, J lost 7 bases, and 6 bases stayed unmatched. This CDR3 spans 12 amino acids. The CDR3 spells CASREGAVEQYF. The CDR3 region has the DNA TGTGCCAGCAGAGAGGGGGCGGTTGAGCAGTACTTC.

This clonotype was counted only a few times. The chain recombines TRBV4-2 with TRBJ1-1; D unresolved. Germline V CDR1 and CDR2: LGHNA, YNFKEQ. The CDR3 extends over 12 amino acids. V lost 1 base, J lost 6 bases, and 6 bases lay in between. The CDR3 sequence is CASSQGGAEAFF. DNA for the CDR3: TGTGCCAGCAGCCAAGGTGGGGCTGAAGCTTTCTTT.

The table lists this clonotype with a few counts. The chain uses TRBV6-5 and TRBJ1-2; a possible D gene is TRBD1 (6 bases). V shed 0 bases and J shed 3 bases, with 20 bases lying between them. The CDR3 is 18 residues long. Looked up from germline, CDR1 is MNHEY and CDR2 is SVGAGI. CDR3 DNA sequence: TGTGCCAGCAGTTACTCGAAGGCAGGGGAGCACTGGTACTATGGCTACACCTTC. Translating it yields CASSYSKAGEHWYYGYTF.

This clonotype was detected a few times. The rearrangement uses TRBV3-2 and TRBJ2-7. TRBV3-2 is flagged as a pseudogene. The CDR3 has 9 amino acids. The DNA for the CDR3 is TGTGCCAGCCAGTACGAGCAGTACTTC. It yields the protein CASQYEQYF.

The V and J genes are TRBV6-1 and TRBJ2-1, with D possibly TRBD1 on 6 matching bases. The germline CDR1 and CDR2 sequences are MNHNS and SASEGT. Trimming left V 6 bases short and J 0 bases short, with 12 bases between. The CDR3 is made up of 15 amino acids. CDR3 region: CASSVRDNSYNEQFF. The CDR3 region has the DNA TGTGCCAGCAGCGTTCGGGACAACTCCTACAATGAGCAGTTCTTC.

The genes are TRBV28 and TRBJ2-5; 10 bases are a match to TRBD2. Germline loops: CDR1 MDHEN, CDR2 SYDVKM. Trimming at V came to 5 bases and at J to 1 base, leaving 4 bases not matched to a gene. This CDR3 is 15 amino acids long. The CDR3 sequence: CASSATSGPQETQYF. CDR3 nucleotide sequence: TGTGCCAGCAGTGCGACTAGCGGGCCCCAAGAGACCCAGTACTTC.

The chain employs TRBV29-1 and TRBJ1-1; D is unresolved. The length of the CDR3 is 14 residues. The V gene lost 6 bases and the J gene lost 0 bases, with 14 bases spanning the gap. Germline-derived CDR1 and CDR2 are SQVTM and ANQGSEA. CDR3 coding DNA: TGCAGCGTCGCGGGCGGGCAGTTGAACACTGAAGCTTTCTTT. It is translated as CSVAGGQLNTEAFF.

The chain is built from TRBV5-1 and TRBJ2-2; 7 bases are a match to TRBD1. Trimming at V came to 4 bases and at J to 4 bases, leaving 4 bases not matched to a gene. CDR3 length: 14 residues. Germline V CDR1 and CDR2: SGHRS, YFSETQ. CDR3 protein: CASSPGQSTGELFF. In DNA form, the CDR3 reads TGCGCCAGCAGCCCGGGACAGTCCACCGGGGAGCTGTTTTTT.

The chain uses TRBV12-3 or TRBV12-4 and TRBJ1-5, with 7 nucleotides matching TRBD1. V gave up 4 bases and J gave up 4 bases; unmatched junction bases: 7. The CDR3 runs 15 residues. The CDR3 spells CASSYRDSANQPQHF. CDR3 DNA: TGTGCCAGCAGTTATCGGGACAGCGCAAATCAGCCCCAGCATTTT.

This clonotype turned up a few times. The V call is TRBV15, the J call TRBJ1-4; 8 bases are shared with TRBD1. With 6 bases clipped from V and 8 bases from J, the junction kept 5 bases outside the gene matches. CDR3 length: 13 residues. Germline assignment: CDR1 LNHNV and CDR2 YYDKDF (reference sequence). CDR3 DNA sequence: TGTGCCACCAGATCGACAGGGGAGGAAAAACTGTTTTTT. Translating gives CATRSTGEEKLFF.

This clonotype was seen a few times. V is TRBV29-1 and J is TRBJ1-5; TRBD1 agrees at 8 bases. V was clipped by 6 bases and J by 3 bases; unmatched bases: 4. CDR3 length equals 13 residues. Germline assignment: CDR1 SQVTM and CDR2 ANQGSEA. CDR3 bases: TGCAGCGTAGGACAGGGAGTCAATCAGCCCCAGCATTTT. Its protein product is CSVGQGVNQPQHF.

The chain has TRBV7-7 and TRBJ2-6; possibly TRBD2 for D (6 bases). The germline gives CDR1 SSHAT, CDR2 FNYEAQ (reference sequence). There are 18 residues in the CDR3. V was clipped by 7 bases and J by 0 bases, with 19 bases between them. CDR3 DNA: TGTGCCAGCACCAATTGGGGGGACTCCTTCTCTGGGGCCAACGTCCTGACTTTC. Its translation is CASTNWGDSFSGANVLTF.

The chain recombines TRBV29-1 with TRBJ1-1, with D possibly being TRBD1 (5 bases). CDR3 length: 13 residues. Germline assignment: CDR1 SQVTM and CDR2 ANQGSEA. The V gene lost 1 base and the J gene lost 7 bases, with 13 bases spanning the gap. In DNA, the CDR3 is TGCAGCGTTGAAGGGGACGAACACGGTGAAGCTTTCTTT. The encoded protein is CSVEGDEHGEAFF.

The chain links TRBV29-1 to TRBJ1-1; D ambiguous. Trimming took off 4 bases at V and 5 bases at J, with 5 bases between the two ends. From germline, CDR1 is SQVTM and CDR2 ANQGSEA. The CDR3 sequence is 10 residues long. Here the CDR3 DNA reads TGCAGCGTTGTTTATACTGAAGCTTTCTTT. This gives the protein CSVVYTEAFF. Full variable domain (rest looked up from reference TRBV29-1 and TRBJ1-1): SAVISQKPSRDICQRGTSLTIQCQVDSQVTMMFWYRQQPGQSLTLIATANQGSEATYESGFVIDKFPISRPNLTFSTLTVSNMSPEDSSIYLCSVVYTEAFFGQGTRLTVV.

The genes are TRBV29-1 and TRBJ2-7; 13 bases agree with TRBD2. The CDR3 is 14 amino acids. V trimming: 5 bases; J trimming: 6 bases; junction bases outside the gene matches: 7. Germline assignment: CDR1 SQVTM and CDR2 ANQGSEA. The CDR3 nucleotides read TGCAGCGTTATGAGACTAGCGGGAGGATCCGAGCAGTACTTC. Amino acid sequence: CSVMRLAGGSEQYF.

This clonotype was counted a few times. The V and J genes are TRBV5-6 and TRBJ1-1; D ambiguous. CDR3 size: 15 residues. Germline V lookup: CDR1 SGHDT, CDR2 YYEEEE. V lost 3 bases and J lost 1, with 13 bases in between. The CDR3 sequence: CASSSSPTGNTEAFF. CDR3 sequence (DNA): TGTGCCAGCAGCTCTTCCCCGACGGGGAACACTGAAGCTTTCTTT.